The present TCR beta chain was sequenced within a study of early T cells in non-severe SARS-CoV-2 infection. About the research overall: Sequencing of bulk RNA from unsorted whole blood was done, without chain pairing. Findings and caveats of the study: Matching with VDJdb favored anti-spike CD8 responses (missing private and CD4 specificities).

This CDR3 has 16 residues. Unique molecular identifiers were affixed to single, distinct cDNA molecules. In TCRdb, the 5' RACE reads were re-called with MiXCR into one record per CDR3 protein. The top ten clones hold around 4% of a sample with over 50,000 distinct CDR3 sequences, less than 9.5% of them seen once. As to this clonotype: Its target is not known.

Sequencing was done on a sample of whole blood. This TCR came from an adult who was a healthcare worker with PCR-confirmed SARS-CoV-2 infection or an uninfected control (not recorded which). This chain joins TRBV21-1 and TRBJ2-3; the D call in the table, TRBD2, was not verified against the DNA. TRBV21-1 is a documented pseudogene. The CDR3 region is CASTTLGDYATDTQYF. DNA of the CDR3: TGTGCCAGCACCACACTCGGGGACTACGCCACAGATACGCAGTATTTT.